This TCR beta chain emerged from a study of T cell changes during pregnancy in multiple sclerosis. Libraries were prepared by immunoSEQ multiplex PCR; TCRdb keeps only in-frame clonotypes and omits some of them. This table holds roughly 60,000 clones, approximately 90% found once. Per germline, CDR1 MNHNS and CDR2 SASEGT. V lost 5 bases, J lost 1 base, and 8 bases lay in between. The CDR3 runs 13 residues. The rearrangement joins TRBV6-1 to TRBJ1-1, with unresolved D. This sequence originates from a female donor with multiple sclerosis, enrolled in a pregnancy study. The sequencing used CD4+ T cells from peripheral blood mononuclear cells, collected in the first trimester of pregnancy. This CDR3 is CASSSGRNTEAFF. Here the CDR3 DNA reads TGTGCCAGCAGTAGCGGAAGGAACACTGAAGCTTTCTTT.